Listed here are 20 T cell receptor beta chains from one sample, sequenced in a study of metastatic and nonmetastatic thyroid tumors. Treatment of any kind had been given to no patient before thyroid surgery. TCRdb re-analyzed the PCR reads through MiXCR. This sample has approximately 41,000 clones; 28% occur once, and the top ten carry more than 8%. Sequenced material: blood. These receptors originate from a male donor with papillary thyroid cancer or a benign thyroid nodule (not recorded which). Some clones in this sample may be carry-over from other donors' samples.

This clone came up a few times. The chain is built from TRBV11-2 and TRBJ2-7; 7 bases are a match to TRBD1. The CDR3 consists of 14 residues. After removal of 1 base from V and 10 bases from J, the junction contained 10 bases not matched to a gene. Germline values: CDR1 SGHAT, CDR2 FQNNGV. In DNA, the CDR3 is TGTGCCAGCAGCTTAGCCGGGACAGTAGGGGAACAGTACTTC. Amino acid sequence: CASSLAGTVGEQYF.

This clone was seen only a few times. The rearrangement links TRBV20-1 to TRBJ2-3; D possibly matches TRBD1 or TRBD2 (7 bases each). Between the trimmed V and J ends, which lost 8 bases and 3 bases, there was a span of 15 bases. This CDR3 is 13 amino acids long. Per the germline V gene, CDR1 is DFQATT and CDR2 is SNEGSKA (reference sequence). CDR3: CSKSGGGTDTQYF. DNA of the CDR3: TGCAGTAAATCAGGGGGGGGGACAGATACGCAGTATTTT.

The J gene is TRBJ2-1, the V gene TRBV6-1; D is uncertain. The CDR3 has 13 amino acids. Germline loops: CDR1 MNHNS, CDR2 SASEGT. With 0 bases removed from V and 6 bases from J, the gap between germline ends came to 6 bases. The DNA of the CDR3 is TGTGCCAGCAGTGAAGCTGGGTTCAATGAGCAGTTCTTC. Translation gives CASSEAGFNEQFF.

In regard to this clone: A junction end diverges from the germline sequence, so it may reflect a read error. The chain couples TRBV20-1 to TRBJ2-6; D possibly corresponds to TRBD1 (5 bases). CDR1 and CDR2 (germline): DFQATT, SNEGSKA (reference sequence). This CDR3 is built from 16 residues. CDR3 amino acids: CSARDAGPTGANALTF. The DNA of the CDR3 is TGCAGTGCTAGAGACGCAGGCCCAACTGGGGCCAACGCCCTGACTTTC.

This clone was seen many times. V is TRBV12-3 or TRBV12-4 and J is TRBJ2-3; 10 positions agree with TRBD2. This CDR3 spans 15 amino acids. With 6 bases clipped from V and 5 bases from J, the junction kept 8 bases outside the gene matches. CDR3 in amino acids: CASRTFLAGVDTQYF. DNA of the CDR3: TGTGCCAGCAGAACGTTCCTAGCGGGGGTAGATACGCAGTATTTT.

This clone was detected many times. The genes are TRBV19 and TRBJ2-4; 12 positions match TRBD1. Germline V gene sequence: CDR1 LNHDA, CDR2 SQIVND (reference sequence). The J segment lost 1 base and the V segment lost 5 bases, leaving 9 bases of the junction unmatched. The CDR3 contains 18 residues. The CDR3 sequence is CASSAGTGGKLAKNIQYF. In DNA form, the CDR3 reads TGTGCCAGTAGTGCCGGGACAGGGGGCAAGTTGGCCAAAAACATTCAGTACTTC.

This clone was counted many times. The V call is TRBV20-1, the J call TRBJ2-5; D is ambiguous. The germline V gene has CDR1 DFQATT and CDR2 SNEGSKA (reference sequence). The V and J ends lost 3 bases and 0 bases respectively, with 11 bases between them. The length of the CDR3 is 14 residues. CDR3: CSARQSGNQETQYF. The CDR3 region has the DNA TGCAGTGCTAGGCAATCCGGAAACCAAGAGACCCAGTACTTC.

This clone was recorded many times. This chain connects TRBV18 to TRBJ2-7, with D possibly being TRBD1 (7 bases). Trimming stripped 3 bases from V and 5 bases from J, with 14 bases between. Germline V lookup: CDR1 KGHSH, CDR2 LQKENI. This CDR3 region has 14 residues. The CDR3 DNA reads as TGTGCCAGCTCACCGACAGGGAGGCCCCACGAGCAGTACTTC. Translating it yields CASSPTGRPHEQYF.

This clone was observed a few times. A much larger clone differs from this one at a single base, so this may be a read error. Distinct nucleotide sequences in the sample also encode this CDR3. CDR3 sequence reads: CSARDWGAGVETQYF. In DNA form, the CDR3 reads TGTAGTGCTAGAGATTGGGGAGCGGGAGTGGAGACCCAGTACTTC. This chain links TRBV20-1 with TRBJ2-5; TRBD2 aligns across 8 bases. Per the germline V gene, CDR1 is DFQATT and CDR2 is SNEGSKA (reference sequence). The CDR3 covers 15 residues.

V is TRBV20-1 and J is TRBJ2-7; TRBD1 matches 8 bases. The CDR3 has 17 residues. CDR1 DFQATT and CDR2 SNEGSKA come from the germline V gene (reference sequence). Losses at the gene ends were 6 bases for V and 2 bases for J; bases not matched to a gene: 18. Here the CDR3 DNA reads TGCAGTGCCCGATCTACTAAGTGGACAGGGCAGGCCTACGAGCAGTACTTC. It translates to CSARSTKWTGQAYEQYF.

In this sample, this clone turned up many times. The chain carries TRBV15 and TRBJ2-6; D is unclear. Germline V gene data show CDR1 as LNHNV and CDR2 as YYDKDF (reference sequence). V shed 0 bases and J shed 0 bases, with 9 bases lying between them. CDR3 length: 17 residues. The CDR3 DNA is TGTGCCACCAGCAGAGATGGCAGCAGCTCTGGGGCCAACGTCCTGACTTTC. Amino acids: CATSRDGSSSGANVLTF.

The chain's CDR3 is CASSWDRGPGQPQHF. DNA for the CDR3: TGTGCCAGCAGTTGGGACAGGGGGCCGGGGCAGCCCCAGCATTTT. The genes are TRBV7-2 and TRBJ1-5; 12 bases line up with TRBD1. The germline CDR1 and CDR2 sequences are SGHTA and FQGNSA. V was pared by 6 bases and J by 7 bases, with 7 bases of the junction left unmatched. The CDR3 length is 15 residues.

Sample share makes this clone medium-sized. The chain employs TRBV6-1 and TRBJ2-7; perhaps TRBD1 as D (5 bases). Germline values: CDR1 MNHNS, CDR2 SASEGT. Between the trimmed V and J ends, which lost 0 bases and 0 bases, there was a span of 9 bases. The CDR3 runs 15 residues. In DNA, the CDR3 is TGTGCCAGCAGTGAAGCACAAGACAGCTCCTACGAGCAGTACTTC. Translated: CASSEAQDSSYEQYF.

V is TRBV11-1 and J is TRBJ2-3; D is perhaps TRBD2 (5 bases). Trimming cost V 0 bases and J 2 bases, with 12 bases left between them. This CDR3 is 16 amino acids long. Germline V gene data show CDR1 as SGHAT and CDR2 as FQDESV (reference sequence). This CDR3 reads CASSLASVAPTDTQYF. CDR3 nucleotide sequence: TGTGCCAGCAGCTTAGCCTCCGTAGCGCCCACAGATACGCAGTATTTT.

The V and J genes are TRBV4-1 and TRBJ2-2; 7 positions agree with TRBD1. V gave up 3 bases and J gave up 3 bases; unmatched junction bases: 16. Germline V gene data show CDR1 as MGHRA and CDR2 as YSYEKL. The CDR3 extends over 19 amino acids. The chain's CDR3 is CASSQTSTGWRPYTGELFF. DNA for the CDR3: TGCGCCAGCAGCCAGACTTCGACAGGGTGGCGCCCCTACACCGGGGAGCTGTTTTTT.

This chain connects TRBV5-1 to TRBJ2-1, with 8 positions matching TRBD2. This CDR3 region has 16 residues. V shed 1 base and J 0 bases; nucleotides not matched to a gene: 3. Germline CDR1 reads SGHRS; CDR2 reads YFSETQ. The CDR3 reads CASSLSGSGSYNEQFF. In DNA form, the CDR3 reads TGCGCCAGCAGCTTGAGCGGGAGTGGCTCCTACAATGAGCAGTTCTTC.

This clone was detected many times. This rearrangement joins TRBV20-1 to TRBJ2-7; 7 bases fit TRBD1. J lost 2 bases, V lost 7 bases, and 11 bases had no gene match. This CDR3 region has 14 residues. From germline, CDR1 is DFQATT and CDR2 SNEGSKA (reference sequence). CDR3 loop: CSVPRTGETYEQYF. In DNA, the CDR3 is TGCAGTGTCCCCAGGACAGGCGAGACCTACGAGCAGTACTTC.

This clone was detected ten times or more. The chain links TRBV13 to TRBJ2-7, with 11 nucleotides matching TRBD1. The CDR3 runs to 14 residues. Unmatched junction bases numbered 4, after V lost 2 bases and J lost 7 bases. Germline V gives CDR1 PRHDT, CDR2 FYEKMQ (reference sequence). The CDR3 spells CASSLRGQGEEQYF. The CDR3, as DNA: TGTGCCAGCAGCTTAAGGGGACAGGGGGAAGAGCAGTACTTC.

Ten or more counts support this clone. V is TRBV6-1 and J is TRBJ2-7; no firm D call. This CDR3 region has 12 residues. Deletions cut 2 bases from V and 5 bases from J, with 7 bases between. Germline CDR1 reads MNHNS; CDR2 reads SASEGT. The CDR3 sequence: CASSEIGDEQYF. The CDR3 DNA sequence: TGTGCCAGCAGTGAAATAGGTGACGAGCAGTACTTC.

The V call is TRBV5-1, the J call TRBJ2-1; the D is unclear. Germline V lookup: CDR1 SGHRS, CDR2 YFSETQ. The CDR3 has 14 amino acids. Trimming shortened V by 7 bases and J by 6 bases, and 17 bases separated the two germline ends. The CDR3 here is CASGIESPSNEQFF. The CDR3 nucleotides read TGCGCCAGCGGTATAGAATCCCCGTCCAATGAGCAGTTCTTC.